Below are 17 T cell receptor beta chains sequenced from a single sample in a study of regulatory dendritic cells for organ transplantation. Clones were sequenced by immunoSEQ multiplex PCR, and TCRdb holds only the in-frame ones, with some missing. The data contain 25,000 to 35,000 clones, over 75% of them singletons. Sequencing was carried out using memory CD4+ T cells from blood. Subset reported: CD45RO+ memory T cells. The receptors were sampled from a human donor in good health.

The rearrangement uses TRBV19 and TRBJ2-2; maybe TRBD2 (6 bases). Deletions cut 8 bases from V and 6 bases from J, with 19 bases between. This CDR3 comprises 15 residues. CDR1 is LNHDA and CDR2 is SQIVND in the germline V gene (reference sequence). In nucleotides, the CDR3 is TGTGCCAGTGGGATCAGGGAGGTTTTTGCCGGGGAGCTGTTTTTT. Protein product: CASGIREVFAGELFF.

The CDR3 nucleotides are TGTGCCAGTAGTATCCTTAGGGCGGGTAGCACTGAAGCTTTCTTT. Protein: CASSILRAGSTEAFF. The gene calls are TRBV19 and TRBJ1-1; no clear D. Looked up from germline, CDR1 is LNHDA and CDR2 is SQIVND (reference sequence). Trimming pared 3 bases from V and 4 bases from J, leaving 15 bases between. CDR3 length equals 15 residues.

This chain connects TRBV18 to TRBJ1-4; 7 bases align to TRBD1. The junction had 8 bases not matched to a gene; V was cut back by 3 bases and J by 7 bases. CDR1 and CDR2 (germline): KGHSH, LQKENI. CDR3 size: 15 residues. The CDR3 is CASSPNRGGGEKLFF. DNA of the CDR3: TGTGCCAGCTCACCCAACAGGGGAGGAGGTGAAAAACTGTTTTTT.

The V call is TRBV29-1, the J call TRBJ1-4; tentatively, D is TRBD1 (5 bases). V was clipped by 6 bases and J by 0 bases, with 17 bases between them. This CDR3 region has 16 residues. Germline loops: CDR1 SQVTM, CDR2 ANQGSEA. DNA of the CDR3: TGCAGCGTGACGGGTCAGGGCCGGGCAACTAATGAAAAACTGTTTTTT. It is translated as CSVTGQGRATNEKLFF.

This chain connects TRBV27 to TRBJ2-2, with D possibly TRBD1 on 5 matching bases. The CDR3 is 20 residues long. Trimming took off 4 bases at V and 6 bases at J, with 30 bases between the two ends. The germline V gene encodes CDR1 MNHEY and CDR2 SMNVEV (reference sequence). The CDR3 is CASSSPLGQGISYRPGELFF. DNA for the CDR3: TGTGCCAGCAGTTCTCCCCTTGGGCAGGGTATTTCATATAGGCCCGGGGAGCTGTTTTTT.

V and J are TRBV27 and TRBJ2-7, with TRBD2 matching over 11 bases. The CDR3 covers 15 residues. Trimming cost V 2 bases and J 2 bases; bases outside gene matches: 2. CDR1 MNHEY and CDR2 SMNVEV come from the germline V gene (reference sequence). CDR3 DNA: TGTGCCAGCAGTTTAGGGACTAGCGGCGCCTACGAGCAGTACTTC. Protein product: CASSLGTSGAYEQYF.

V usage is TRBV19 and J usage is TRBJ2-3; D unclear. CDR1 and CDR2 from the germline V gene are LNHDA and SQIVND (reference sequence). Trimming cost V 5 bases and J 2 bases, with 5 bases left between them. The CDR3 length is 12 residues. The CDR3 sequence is CASSPNTDTQYF. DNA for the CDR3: TGTGCCAGTAGTCCAAACACAGATACGCAGTATTTT. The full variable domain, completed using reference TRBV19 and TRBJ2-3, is DGGITQSPKYLFRKEGQNVTLSCEQNLNHDAMYWYRQDPGQGLRLIYYSQIVNDFQKGDIAEGYSVSREKKESFPLTVTSAQKNPTAFYLCASSPNTDTQYFGPGTRLTVL.

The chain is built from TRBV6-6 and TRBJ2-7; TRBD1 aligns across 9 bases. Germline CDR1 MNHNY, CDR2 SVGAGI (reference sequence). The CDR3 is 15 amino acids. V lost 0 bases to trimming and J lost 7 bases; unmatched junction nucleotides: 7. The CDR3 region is CASSYSIGQGREQYF. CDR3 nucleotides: TGTGCCAGCAGTTACTCGATAGGACAGGGGAGGGAGCAGTACTTC.

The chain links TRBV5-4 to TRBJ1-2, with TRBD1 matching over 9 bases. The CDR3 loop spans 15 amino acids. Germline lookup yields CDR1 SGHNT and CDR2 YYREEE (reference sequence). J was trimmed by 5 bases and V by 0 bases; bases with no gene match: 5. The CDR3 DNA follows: TGTGCCAGCAGCTTGGATACAGGGGGCGGTTATGGCTACACCTTC. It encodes CASSLDTGGGYGYTF.

The CDR3 here is CASSLKQGPYEQYF. The DNA for the CDR3 is TGTGCCAGCAGTTTGAAACAGGGGCCCTACGAGCAGTACTTC. V and J are TRBV27 and TRBJ2-7; 7 bases map to TRBD1. Germline CDR1 MNHEY, CDR2 SMNVEV (reference sequence). V shed 3 bases, J shed 2 bases, and the junction held 4 bases outside the gene matches. This CDR3 is built from 14 residues.

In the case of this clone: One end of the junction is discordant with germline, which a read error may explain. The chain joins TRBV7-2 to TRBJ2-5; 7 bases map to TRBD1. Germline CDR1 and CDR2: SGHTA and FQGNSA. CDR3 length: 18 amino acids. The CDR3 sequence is CASSLGRGLNTVQEAQYF. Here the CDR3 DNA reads TGTGCCAGCAGCTTAGGAAGGGGGCTTAACACAGTCCAAGAGGCCCAGTACTTC.

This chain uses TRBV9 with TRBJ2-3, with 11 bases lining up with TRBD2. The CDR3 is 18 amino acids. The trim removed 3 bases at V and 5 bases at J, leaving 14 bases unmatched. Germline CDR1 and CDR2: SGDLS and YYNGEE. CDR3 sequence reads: CASSANPLAGGPRDTQYF. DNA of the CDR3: TGTGCCAGCAGCGCCAACCCCTTAGCGGGGGGGCCAAGAGATACGCAGTATTTT. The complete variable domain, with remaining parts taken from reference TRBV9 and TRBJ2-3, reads DSGVTQTPKHLITATGQRVTLRCSPRSGDLSVYWYQQSLDQGLQFLIQYYNGEERAKGNILERFSAQQFPDLHSELNLSSLELGDSALYFCASSANPLAGGPRDTQYFGPGTRLTVL.

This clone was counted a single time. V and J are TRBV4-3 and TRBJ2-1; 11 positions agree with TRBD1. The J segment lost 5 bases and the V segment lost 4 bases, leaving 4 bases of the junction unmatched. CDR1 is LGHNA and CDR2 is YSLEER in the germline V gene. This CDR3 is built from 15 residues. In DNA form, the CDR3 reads TGCGCCAGCAGCCGGACAGGGGGCACCAACAATGAGCAGTTCTTC. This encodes CASSRTGGTNNEQFF.

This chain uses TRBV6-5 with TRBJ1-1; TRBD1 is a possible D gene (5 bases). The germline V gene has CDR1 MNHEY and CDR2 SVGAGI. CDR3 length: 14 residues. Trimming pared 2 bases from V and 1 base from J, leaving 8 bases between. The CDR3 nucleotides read TGTGCCAGCAGTTACAAGGGACCGAACACTGAAGCTTTCTTT. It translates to CASSYKGPNTEAFF.

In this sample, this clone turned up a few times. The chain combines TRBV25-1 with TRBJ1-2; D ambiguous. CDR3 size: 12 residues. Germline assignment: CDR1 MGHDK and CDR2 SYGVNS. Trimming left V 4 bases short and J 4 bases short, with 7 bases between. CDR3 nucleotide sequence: TGTGCCAGCAGTGTACAGTTCTATGGCTACACCTTC. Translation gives CASSVQFYGYTF.

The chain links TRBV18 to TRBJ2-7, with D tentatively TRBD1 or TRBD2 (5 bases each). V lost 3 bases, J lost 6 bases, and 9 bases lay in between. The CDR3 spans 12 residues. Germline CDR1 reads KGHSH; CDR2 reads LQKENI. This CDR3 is CASSPGEGEQYF. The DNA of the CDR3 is TGTGCCAGCTCACCGGGGGAAGGCGAGCAGTACTTC.

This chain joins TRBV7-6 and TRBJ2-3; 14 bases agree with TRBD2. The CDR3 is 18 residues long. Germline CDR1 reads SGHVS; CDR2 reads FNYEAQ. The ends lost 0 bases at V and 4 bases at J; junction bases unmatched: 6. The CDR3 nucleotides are TGTGCCAGCAGCTTAGCGTACGGACTAGCGGGAGGATCAGATACGCAGTATTTT. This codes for CASSLAYGLAGGSDTQYF.